This T cell receptor (beta chain) was obtained from a study of blood T cell repertoires in COVID-19 (dated by TCRdb to 2018 to 2020). Turning to the overall study: Samples covering the acute and convalescent phases of COVID-19 were provided by collaborators in the United States, Italy and Spain. The repertoires were released in a freely available public database intended as a resource for research on the immune response to SARS-CoV-2. Subjects who had been exposed to COVID-19, were actively infected with it, or had recovered from it provided the deeply sampled blood TCRbeta repertoires that made up the dataset. Samples came from the ongoing ImmuneRACE study (first 160 participants) plus 1,254 subjects from 6 global collaborators. Sample metadata almost always included a de-identified subject ID, COVID-19 status, age in years and sex. The prospective study material was composed of cDNA or gDNA derived from T cells, B-cell-depleted T cells, or PBMCs. Where available, HLA class I and class II types were obtained from metadata supplied by the sample provider rather than from assay-based typing.

The immunoSEQ Assay, a bias-controlled multiplex PCR, was used to amplify TCRbeta CDR3 regions from genomic DNA. The study's processing was this. Nucleated cell counts per sample were estimated from amplification of reference gene primers within the assay. To quantify the absolute abundance of each unique TCRbeta CDR3 rearrangement, sequence reads were collapsed and filtered. For each sample, productive Simpson clonality was calculated by taking the square root of Simpson's diversity index across productive rearrangements. TCRdb took over this immuneACCESS table, retaining in-frame rearrangements with V and J assigned. Such tables are incomplete; in checked studies, under half of the missing clones stem from an unresolved V gene, and the remainder is unexplained. Clone size and the V and J calls come from that table; the DNA yielded D and trimming. Here the sample has 180,000 or so clones; around 87% occur a single time. The top ten clones comprise almost 1% of the sample.

Points the paper makes about the study in general: How much clinical and demographic metadata was included differed by source and by participant, and the metadata was provided uncurated.

V loses 4 bases, J loses 7 bases, and the germline ends lie 5 bases apart. The CDR1 and CDR2 encoded by the germline V gene are SNHLY and FYNNEI. The CDR3, cysteine through phenylalanine, is 11 amino acids long. The sequence is cut down to CDR3 DNA, 33 bases in frame from base 1. Each collaborating institution followed its own protocols to collect whole blood in K2EDTA tubes. For TCRbeta analysis, collaborator samples were shipped as frozen whole blood, as isolated PBMCs, or as DNA extracted from either sample type. A note on this clone: Its antigen is still unknown. Per-base qualities were not stored, and no clone one base away is much larger.

The sequence was collected from a man between 18 and 35 years old with acute or convalescent COVID-19. This receptor chain uses TRBV2 and TRBJ1-5, with an unclear D gene assignment. Specimen: peripheral blood. The CDR3 sequence is CASSAGQPQHF. The DNA sequence follows: TGTGCCAGCAGTGCCGGGCAGCCCCAGCATTTT. Here the CDR3 is joined to the reference TRBV2 and TRBJ1-5 genes, and the full variable domain is: EPEVTQTPSHQVTQMGQEVILRCVPISNHLYFYWYRQILGQKVEFLVSFYNNEISEKSEIFDDQFSVERPDGSNFTLKIRSTKLEDSAMYFCASSAGQPQHFGDGTRLSIL.